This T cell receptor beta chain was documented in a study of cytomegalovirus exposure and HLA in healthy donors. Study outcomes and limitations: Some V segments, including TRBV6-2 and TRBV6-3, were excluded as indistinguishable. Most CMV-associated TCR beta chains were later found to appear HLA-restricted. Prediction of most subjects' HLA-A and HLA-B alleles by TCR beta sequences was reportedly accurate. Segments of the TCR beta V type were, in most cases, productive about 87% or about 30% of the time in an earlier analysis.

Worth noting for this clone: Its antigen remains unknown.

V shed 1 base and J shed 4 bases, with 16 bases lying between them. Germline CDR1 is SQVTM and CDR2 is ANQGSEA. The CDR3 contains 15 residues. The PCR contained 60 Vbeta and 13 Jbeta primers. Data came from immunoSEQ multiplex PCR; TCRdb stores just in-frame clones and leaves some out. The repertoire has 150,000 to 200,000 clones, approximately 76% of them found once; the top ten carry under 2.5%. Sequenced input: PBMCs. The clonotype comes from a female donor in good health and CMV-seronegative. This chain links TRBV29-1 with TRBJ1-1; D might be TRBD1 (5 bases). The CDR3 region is CSVEGSTGPGTEAFF. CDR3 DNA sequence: TGCAGCGTTGAAGGCTCTACAGGTCCAGGCACTGAAGCTTTCTTT.